The 11 T cell receptor beta chains below come from one sample, sequenced in a study of blood T cell repertoires in COVID-19. Assay: immunoSEQ multiplex PCR; the TCRdb copy retains only in-frame clones and omits some. The repertoire holds 300,000 to 400,000 clones, with about 89% as singletons. Sequencing input: peripheral blood. The receptors here all came from a woman between 50 and 59 years old who had recovered from COVID-19.

J is TRBJ2-5 and V is TRBV19; no reliable D call. Germline V lookup: CDR1 LNHDA, CDR2 SQIVND (reference sequence). The CDR3 consists of 12 residues. The V gene lost 8 bases and the J gene lost 1 base, with 8 bases spanning the gap. For the CDR3, the DNA is TGTGCCAGTTCTAATACCCAAGAGACCCAGTACTTC. This gives the protein CASSNTQETQYF.

The chain combines TRBV27 with TRBJ2-1; tentatively, D is TRBD1 (6 bases). Trimming took off 6 bases at V and 4 bases at J, with 13 bases between the two ends. This CDR3 is built from 14 residues. CDR1 MNHEY and CDR2 SMNVEV come from the germline V gene (reference sequence). CDR3 coding DNA: TGTGCCAGCAGGCCGACAGGAGCTTACAATGAGCAGTTCTTC. Its translation: CASRPTGAYNEQFF.

V usage is TRBV19 and J usage is TRBJ1-1; D is unresolved. Germline CDR1 reads LNHDA; CDR2 reads SQIVND (reference sequence). V was shortened by 7 bases and J by 2 bases, with 5 bases between the two germline ends. CDR3 length equals 11 residues. The CDR3 reads CASKTNTEAFF. CDR3 coding DNA: TGTGCCAGTAAAACAAACACTGAAGCTTTCTTT.

This chain uses TRBV19 with TRBJ1-6; D uncertain. Trimming cost V 5 bases and J 8 bases, with 7 bases left between them. The CDR3 is made up of 12 amino acids. Germline-derived CDR1 and CDR2 are LNHDA and SQIVND (reference sequence). DNA of the CDR3: TGTGCCAGTAGTGTTTCAGATTCACCCCTCCACTTT. This sequence encodes CASSVSDSPLHF.

V gene TRBV7-8 combines with J gene TRBJ1-5, with a tentative D call TRBD1 (5 bases). The CDR3 covers 16 residues. Trimming removed 1 base at V and 0 bases at J, with 10 bases between. Germline assignment: CDR1 SGHVS and CDR2 FQNEAQ. CDR3 in amino acids: CASSLETAYSNQPQHF. The CDR3 DNA follows: TGTGCCAGCAGCTTAGAGACAGCTTATAGCAATCAGCCCCAGCATTTT.

This chain uses TRBV6-5 with TRBJ2-5; 7 nucleotides align to TRBD2. CDR3 length equals 15 residues. V was pared by 5 bases and J by 7 bases, with 13 bases of the junction left unmatched. Germline V lookup: CDR1 MNHEY, CDR2 SVGAGI. CDR3 coding DNA: TGTGCCAGCAGTAAAACCGGTGCGGGAGTAGTGACCCAGTACTTC. As protein: CASSKTGAGVVTQYF.

This clone showed up just a few times. V usage is TRBV28 and J usage is TRBJ1-2; TRBD1 matches at 10 bases. V trimming: 9 bases; J trimming: 4 bases; junction bases outside the gene matches: 8. Germline V gene data show CDR1 as MDHEN and CDR2 as SYDVKM. This CDR3 comprises 14 residues. CDR3 coding DNA: TGTGCCAGTCAGACCGGGACAGGGGTCTATGGCTACACCTTC. It translates to CASQTGTGVYGYTF.

CDR3 sequence (DNA): TGTGCCTGGAGTGTCGGGACAGGGGCAACTAATGAAAAACTGTTTTTT. Encoded protein: CAWSVGTGATNEKLFF. V and J are TRBV30 and TRBJ1-4; 10 nucleotides line up with TRBD1. In germline, CDR1 is GTSNPN, CDR2 SVGIG (reference sequence). The V and J ends lost 0 bases and 0 bases, in that order; junction bases with no gene match: 1. This CDR3 is 16 amino acids long.

The rearrangement joins TRBV3-1 (or the pseudogene TRBV3-2) to TRBJ1-6; 10 bases fit TRBD1. J was trimmed by 9 bases and V by 1 base; bases with no gene match: 6. Germline V gene sequence: CDR1 LGHDT, CDR2 YNNKEL (reference sequence). This CDR3 comprises 16 residues. The CDR3 is CASSQAPGQGFSPLHF. DNA for the CDR3: TGTGCCAGCAGCCAAGCCCCGGGACAGGGGTTTTCACCCCTCCACTTT.

There are many counts of this clone. The gene calls are TRBV4-3 and TRBJ2-1; 7 bases agree with TRBD2. The V gene end was trimmed by 4 bases and the J gene end by 3 bases; junction bases not matched to a gene: 6. Germline CDR1 LGHNA, CDR2 YSLEER. This CDR3 comprises 15 residues. CDR3 DNA sequence: TGCGCCAGCAGCCCTGGACTAGTGGACTACAATGAGCAGTTCTTC. It is translated as CASSPGLVDYNEQFF.

This chain connects TRBV29-1 to TRBJ2-1, with a possible D match to TRBD2 (5 bases). This CDR3 is built from 10 residues. V was pared by 4 bases and J by 13 bases, with 11 bases between. The germline CDR1 and CDR2 sequences are SQVTM and ANQGSEA. The CDR3 loop is CSVATGNQFF. CDR3 in DNA: TGCAGCGTTGCAACCGGGAATCAGTTCTTC.